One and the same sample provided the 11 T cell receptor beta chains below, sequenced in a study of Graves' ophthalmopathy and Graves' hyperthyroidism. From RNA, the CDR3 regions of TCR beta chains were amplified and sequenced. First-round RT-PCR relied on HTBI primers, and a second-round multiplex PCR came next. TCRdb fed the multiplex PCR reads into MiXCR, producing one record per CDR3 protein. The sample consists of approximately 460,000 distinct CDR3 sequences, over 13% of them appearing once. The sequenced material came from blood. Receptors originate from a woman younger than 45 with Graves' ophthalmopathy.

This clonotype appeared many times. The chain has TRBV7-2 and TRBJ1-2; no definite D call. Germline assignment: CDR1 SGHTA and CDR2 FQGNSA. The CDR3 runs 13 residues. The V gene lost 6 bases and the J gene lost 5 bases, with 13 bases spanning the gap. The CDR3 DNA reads TGTGCCAGCAGTACCTCCCCGGGGTATGGCTACACCTTC. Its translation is CASSTSPGYGYTF.

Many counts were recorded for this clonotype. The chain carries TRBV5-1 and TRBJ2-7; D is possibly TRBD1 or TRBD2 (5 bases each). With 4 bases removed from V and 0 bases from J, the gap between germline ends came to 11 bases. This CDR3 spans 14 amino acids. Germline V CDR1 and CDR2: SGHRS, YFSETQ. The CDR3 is CASSIGASSYEQYF. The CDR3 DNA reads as TGCGCCAGCAGCATCGGGGCGAGCTCCTACGAGCAGTACTTC.

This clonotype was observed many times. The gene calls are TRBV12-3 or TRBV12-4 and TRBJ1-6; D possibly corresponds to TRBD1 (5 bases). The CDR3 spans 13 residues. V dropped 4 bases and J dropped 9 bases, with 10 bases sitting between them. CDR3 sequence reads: CASSWGRGSPLHF. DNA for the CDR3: TGTGCCAGCAGTTGGGGGAGAGGTTCACCCCTCCACTTT.

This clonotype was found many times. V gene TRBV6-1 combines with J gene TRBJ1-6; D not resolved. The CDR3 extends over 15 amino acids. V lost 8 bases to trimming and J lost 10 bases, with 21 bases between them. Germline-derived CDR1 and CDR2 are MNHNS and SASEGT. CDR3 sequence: CASRAGVGEGSPLHF. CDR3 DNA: TGTGCCAGCCGGGCCGGGGTTGGGGAAGGATCACCCCTCCACTTT.

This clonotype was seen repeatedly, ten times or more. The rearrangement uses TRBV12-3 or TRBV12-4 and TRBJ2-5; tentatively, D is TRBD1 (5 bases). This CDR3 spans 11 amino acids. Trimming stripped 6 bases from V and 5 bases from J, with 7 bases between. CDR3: CASRTAETQYF. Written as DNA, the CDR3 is TGTGCCAGCAGGACAGCGGAGACCCAGTACTTC.

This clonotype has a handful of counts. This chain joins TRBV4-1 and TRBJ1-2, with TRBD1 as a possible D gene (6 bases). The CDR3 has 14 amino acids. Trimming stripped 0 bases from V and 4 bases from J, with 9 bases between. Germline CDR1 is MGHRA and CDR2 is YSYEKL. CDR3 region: CASSQDWGAYGYTF. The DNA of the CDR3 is TGCGCCAGCAGCCAAGATTGGGGGGCCTATGGCTACACCTTC.

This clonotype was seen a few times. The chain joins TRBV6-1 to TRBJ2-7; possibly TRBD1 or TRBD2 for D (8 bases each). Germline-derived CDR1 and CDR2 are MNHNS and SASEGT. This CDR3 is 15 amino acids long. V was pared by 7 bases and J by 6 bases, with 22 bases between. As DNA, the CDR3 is TGTGCCAGCAATCCAGGGGGCGGGAGGTCGGGCGAGCAGTACTTC. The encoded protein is CASNPGGGRSGEQYF.

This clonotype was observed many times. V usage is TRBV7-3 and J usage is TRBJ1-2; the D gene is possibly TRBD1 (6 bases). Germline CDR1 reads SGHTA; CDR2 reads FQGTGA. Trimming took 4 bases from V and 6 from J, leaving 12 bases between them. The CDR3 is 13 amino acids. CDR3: CASSSQQGDGYTF. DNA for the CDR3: TGTGCCAGCAGCTCACAACAGGGAGATGGCTACACCTTC.

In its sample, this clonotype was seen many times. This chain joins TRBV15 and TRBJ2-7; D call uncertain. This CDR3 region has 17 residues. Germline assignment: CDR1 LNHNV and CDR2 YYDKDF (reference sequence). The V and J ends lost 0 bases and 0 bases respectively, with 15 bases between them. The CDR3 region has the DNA TGTGCCACCAGCAGAGACAGGATTCTCAGAAGCTCCTACGAGCAGTACTTC. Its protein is CATSRDRILRSSYEQYF.

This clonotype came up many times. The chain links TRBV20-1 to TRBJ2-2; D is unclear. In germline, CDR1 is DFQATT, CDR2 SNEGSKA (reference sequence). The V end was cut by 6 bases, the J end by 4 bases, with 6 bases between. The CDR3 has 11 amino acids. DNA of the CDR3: TGCAGTGCCGGACGCACCGGGGAGCTGTTTTTT. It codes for CSAGRTGELFF.

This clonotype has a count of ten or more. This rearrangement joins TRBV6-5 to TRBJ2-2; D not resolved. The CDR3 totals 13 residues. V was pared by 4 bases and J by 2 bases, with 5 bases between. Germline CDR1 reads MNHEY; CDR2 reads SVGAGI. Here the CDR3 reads CASSFTNTGELFF. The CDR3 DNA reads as TGTGCCAGCAGTTTCACAAACACCGGGGAGCTGTTTTTT.